This T cell receptor (beta chain) is from a study of blood T cell repertoires in COVID-19. Sequencing was performed with immunoSEQ multiplex PCR; in TCRdb, only in-frame clones are kept and a portion is missing. The table lists around 310,000 clones, about 88% of them singletons, with 12% in the top ten. Sample: peripheral blood. This sequence was found in a woman aged 55-70 years with acute or convalescent COVID-19.

CDR3 coding DNA: TGTGCCAGTAGTCAAACTCTCGGGACAGGGAGCGGAGGCAATCAGCCCCAGCATTTT. Translation gives CASSQTLGTGSGGNQPQHF. This chain connects TRBV19 to TRBJ1-5; 9 nucleotides match TRBD1. The CDR3 is 19 amino acids. Looked up from germline, CDR1 is LNHDA and CDR2 is SQIVND (reference sequence). V was pared by 5 bases and J by 2 bases, with 16 bases of the junction left unmatched. The full variable domain, its missing parts supplied by reference TRBV19 and TRBJ1-5, is DGGITQSPKYLFRKEGQNVTLSCEQNLNHDAMYWYRQDPGQGLRLIYYSQIVNDFQKGDIAEGYSVSREKKESFPLTVTSAQKNPTAFYLCASSQTLGTGSGGNQPQHFGDGTRLSIL.